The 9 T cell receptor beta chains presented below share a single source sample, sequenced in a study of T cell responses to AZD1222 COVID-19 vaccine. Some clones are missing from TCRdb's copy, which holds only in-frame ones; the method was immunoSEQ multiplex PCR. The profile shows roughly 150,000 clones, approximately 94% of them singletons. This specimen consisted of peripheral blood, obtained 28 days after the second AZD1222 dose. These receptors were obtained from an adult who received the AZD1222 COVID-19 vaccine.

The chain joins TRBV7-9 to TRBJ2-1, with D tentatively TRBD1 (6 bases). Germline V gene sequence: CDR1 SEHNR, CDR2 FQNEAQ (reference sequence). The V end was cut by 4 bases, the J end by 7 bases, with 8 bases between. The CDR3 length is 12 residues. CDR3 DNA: TGTGCCAGCAGCTACAGGGTGAATGAGCAGTTCTTC. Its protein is CASSYRVNEQFF.

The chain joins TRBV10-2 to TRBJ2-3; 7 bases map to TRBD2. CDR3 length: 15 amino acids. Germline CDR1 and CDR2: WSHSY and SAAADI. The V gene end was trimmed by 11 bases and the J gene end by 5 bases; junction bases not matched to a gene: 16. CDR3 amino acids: CAVRDGYLAGDTQYF. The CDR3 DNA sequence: TGCGCCGTCCGGGACGGCTACTTAGCGGGAGATACGCAGTATTTT.

The CDR3 loop reads CASSRTGEGSPLHF. For the CDR3, the DNA is TGTGCCAGCAGCCGGACAGGGGAGGGTTCACCCCTCCACTTT. The chain combines TRBV27 with TRBJ1-6; 9 bases agree with TRBD1. The CDR3 loop spans 14 amino acids. Per the germline V gene, CDR1 is MNHEY and CDR2 is SMNVEV (reference sequence). Unmatched junction bases numbered 6, after V lost 6 bases and J lost 9 bases.

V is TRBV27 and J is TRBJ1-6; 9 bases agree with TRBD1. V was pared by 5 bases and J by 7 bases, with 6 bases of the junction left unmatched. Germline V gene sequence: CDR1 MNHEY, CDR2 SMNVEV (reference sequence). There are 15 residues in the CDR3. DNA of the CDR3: TGTGCCAGCAGTACCCGGACAGGGGTGAATTCACCCCTCCACTTT. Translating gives CASSTRTGVNSPLHF.

CDR3 nucleotide sequence: TGTGCCAGCAGCTCAAGCTCACTAGCGGGAGGAGCTAGGAATGAGCAGTTCTTC. As protein: CASSSSSLAGGARNEQFF. This chain connects TRBV3-1 (or the pseudogene TRBV3-2) to TRBJ2-1, with 12 bases identical to TRBD2. Germline assignment: CDR1 LGHDT and CDR2 YNNKEL (reference sequence). With 5 bases clipped from V and 7 bases from J, the junction kept 15 bases outside the gene matches. CDR3 size: 18 residues.

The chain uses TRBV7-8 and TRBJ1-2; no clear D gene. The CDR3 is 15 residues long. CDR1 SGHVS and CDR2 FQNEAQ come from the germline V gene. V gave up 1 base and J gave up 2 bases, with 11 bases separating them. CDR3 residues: CASSLGNTANYGYTF. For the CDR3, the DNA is TGTGCCAGCAGCTTAGGCAACACAGCAAACTATGGCTACACCTTC.

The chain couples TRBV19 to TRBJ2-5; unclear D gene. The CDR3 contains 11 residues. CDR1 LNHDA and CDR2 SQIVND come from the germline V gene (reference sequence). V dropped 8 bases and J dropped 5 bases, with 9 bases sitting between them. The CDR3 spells CASRVGETQYF. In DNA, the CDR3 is TGTGCCAGTCGAGTTGGGGAGACCCAGTACTTC.

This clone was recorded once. This CDR3 is CASSEPDASGRDYEQYF. CDR3 coding DNA: TGTGCCAGCAGCGAACCAGACGCTAGCGGGAGGGACTACGAGCAGTACTTC. The chain employs TRBV7-9 and TRBJ2-7; 12 bases agree with TRBD2. CDR1 SEHNR and CDR2 FQNEAQ come from the germline V gene (reference sequence). There are 17 residues in the CDR3. V shed 5 bases and J 3 bases; nucleotides not matched to a gene: 11.

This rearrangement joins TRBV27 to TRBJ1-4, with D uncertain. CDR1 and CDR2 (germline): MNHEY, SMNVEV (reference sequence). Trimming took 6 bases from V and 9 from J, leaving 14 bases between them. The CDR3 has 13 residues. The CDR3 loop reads CASSLWGGKKLFF. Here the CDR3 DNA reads TGTGCCAGCAGCCTCTGGGGAGGGAAAAAACTGTTTTTT.